These 20 T cell receptor beta chains originate from one sample sequenced in a study of T cell changes during pregnancy in multiple sclerosis. Libraries were prepared by immunoSEQ multiplex PCR; TCRdb keeps only in-frame clonotypes and omits some of them. The repertoire has 30,000 to 35,000 clones, about 88% of them found once; the top ten carry about 7.5%. Sequenced material: CD8+ T cells from peripheral blood mononuclear cells, taken before pregnancy. These receptors all come from a female donor with multiple sclerosis, enrolled in a pregnancy study.

The chain couples TRBV9 to TRBJ2-2; D is uncertain. With 0 bases removed from V and 7 bases from J, the gap between germline ends came to 13 bases. CDR3 length: 15 amino acids. Per the germline V gene, CDR1 is SGDLS and CDR2 is YYNGEE. CDR3 bases: TGTGCCAGCAGCGTAGGCGATAGCTTGAGCGGGGAGCTGTTTTTT. Amino acids: CASSVGDSLSGELFF.

The chain couples TRBV6-5 to TRBJ1-1; no reliable D call. This CDR3 is 13 amino acids long. Germline V lookup: CDR1 MNHEY, CDR2 SVGAGI. V was pared by 0 bases and J by 5 bases, with 7 bases between. This chain's CDR3 is CASSYSPVTEAFF. The CDR3 nucleotides read TGTGCCAGCAGTTACTCGCCAGTGACTGAAGCTTTCTTT.

V gene TRBV27 combines with J gene TRBJ2-1; TRBD1 agrees at 7 bases. Trimming at V came to 5 bases and at J to 6 bases, leaving 7 bases not matched to a gene. Germline-derived CDR1 and CDR2 are MNHEY and SMNVEV (reference sequence). This CDR3 is built from 14 residues. CDR3 sequence: CASSPRTGRNEQFF. In DNA, the CDR3 is TGTGCCAGCAGTCCCCGGACAGGCCGCAATGAGCAGTTCTTC.

V usage is TRBV4-1 and J usage is TRBJ1-1; no clear D. The germline V and J ends were trimmed by 0 bases and 11 bases, with 16 bases remaining between them. Germline V lookup: CDR1 MGHRA, CDR2 YSYEKL. The CDR3 totals 14 residues. The CDR3 nucleotides read TGCGCCAGCAGCCAAGATTATGGCGGTTGGGAGGCTTTCTTT. Translated: CASSQDYGGWEAFF.

The J gene is TRBJ2-7, the V gene TRBV30, with a tentative D call TRBD1 (5 bases). The germline gives CDR1 GTSNPN, CDR2 SVGIG (reference sequence). Deletions cut 2 bases from V and 5 bases from J, with 7 bases between. The CDR3 consists of 11 residues. In nucleotides, the CDR3 is TGTGCCTGGAGTTGGGGCCACGAGCAGTACTTC. This codes for CAWSWGHEQYF.

This clone was detected only once. This chain joins TRBV6-5 and TRBJ1-2; the match to TRBD1 covers 9 bases. CDR1 is MNHEY, CDR2 SVGAGI, per germline. The trim removed 8 bases at V and 2 bases at J, leaving 6 bases unmatched. The CDR3 is 14 residues long. As DNA, the CDR3 is TGTGCCAGCCTAAACAGGGGGCTGAACTATGGCTACACCTTC. It yields the protein CASLNRGLNYGYTF.

This clone has only one observation. CDR3 residues: CAIPGQGARHEQFF. As DNA, the CDR3 is TGTGCCATTCCGGGACAGGGGGCGAGGCATGAGCAGTTCTTC. The chain employs TRBV7-9 and TRBJ2-1; 12 bases are shared with TRBD1. This CDR3 is built from 14 residues. Germline lookup yields CDR1 SEHNR and CDR2 FQNEAQ (reference sequence). Unmatched junction bases numbered 9, after V lost 10 bases and J lost 8 bases.

V and J are TRBV6-5 and TRBJ2-3, with 8 bases that match TRBD2. The germline V gene has CDR1 MNHEY and CDR2 SVGAGI. V lost 2 bases to trimming and J lost 4 bases; unmatched junction nucleotides: 5. The CDR3 sequence is 15 residues long. The CDR3 region has the DNA TGTGCCAGCAGTTACCGATCGGGGGGGCCAGATACGCAGTATTTT. Protein product: CASSYRSGGPDTQYF.

The chain links TRBV10-3 to TRBJ2-1, with TRBD1 identical over 7 bases. The CDR3 consists of 16 residues. Germline V gene lookup returns CDR1 ENHRY and CDR2 SYGVKD. V gave up 3 bases and J gave up 8 bases; unmatched junction bases: 13. CDR3 nucleotides: TGTGCCATCAGTGAATCGAGGGACAGCCGGAACGATGAGCAGTTCTTC. It codes for CAISESRDSRNDEQFF.

This sequence joins TRBV2 and TRBJ1-5; D perhaps matches TRBD1 (5 bases). V was cut by 5 bases and J by 7 bases, with 27 bases left in between. The CDR3 consists of 18 residues. CDR1 SNHLY and CDR2 FYNNEI come from the germline V gene. CDR3 residues: CASSSTTWVGPPVQPQHF. CDR3 nucleotides: TGTGCCAGCAGTTCTACCACATGGGTGGGGCCTCCTGTACAGCCCCAGCATTTT.

The rearrangement joins TRBV18 to TRBJ2-7; TRBD2 might be the D (6 bases). The CDR3 has 15 residues. Germline-derived CDR1 and CDR2 are KGHSH and LQKENI. V was cut by 5 bases and J by 5 bases, with 19 bases left in between. This CDR3 reads CASSIPGLLYNEQYF. Written as DNA, the CDR3 is TGTGCCAGCTCAATACCGGGACTTCTGTATAACGAGCAGTACTTC. The full variable domain, its missing parts supplied by reference TRBV18 and TRBJ2-7, is NAGVMQNPRHLVRRRGQEARLRCSPMKGHSHVYWYRQLPEEGLKFMVYLQKENIIDESGMPKERFSAEFPKEGPSILRIQQVVRGDSAAYFCASSIPGLLYNEQYFGPGTRLTVT.

J is TRBJ1-6 and V is TRBV10-3; D perhaps matches TRBD1 (5 bases). Per germline, CDR1 ENHRY and CDR2 SYGVKD. CDR3 length: 15 residues. The V and J ends lost 2 bases and 6 bases respectively, with 11 bases between them. CDR3 sequence (DNA): TGTGCCATCAGTGAGGGGCAGGGTTTTAATTCACCCCTCCACTTT. Translating gives CAISEGQGFNSPLHF.

This clone was counted a single time. The gene calls are TRBV19 and TRBJ2-1; TRBD2 aligns across 7 bases. With 7 bases clipped from V and 0 bases from J, the junction kept 21 bases outside the gene matches. The germline CDR1 and CDR2 sequences are LNHDA and SQIVND (reference sequence). This CDR3 is 20 amino acids long. CDR3 in DNA: TGTGCCAGTAACTCGGGAACTAGCGCTGGGCGCTGGAGCTCCTACAATGAGCAGTTCTTC. It translates to CASNSGTSAGRWSSYNEQFF.

This chain links TRBV19 with TRBJ2-7; 7 bases agree with TRBD1. V gave up 9 bases and J gave up 3 bases; unmatched junction bases: 14. Germline assignment: CDR1 LNHDA and CDR2 SQIVND (reference sequence). This CDR3 region has 15 residues. CDR3 nucleotide sequence: TGTGCCAGCCGAGGGGGCAGGGTCGGCCGCTACGAGCAGTACTTC. It translates to CASRGGRVGRYEQYF.

This rearrangement joins TRBV28 to TRBJ1-6; 9 bases are a match to TRBD1. CDR1 MDHEN and CDR2 SYDVKM come from the germline V gene. The CDR3 is 19 residues long. J lost 0 bases, V lost 2 bases, and 8 bases had no gene match. The CDR3 region is CASSLPGQGYFSYNSPLHF. Here the CDR3 DNA reads TGTGCCAGCAGTTTACCGGGACAGGGTTATTTCTCCTATAATTCACCCCTCCACTTT. The whole variable domain, filled in from reference TRBV28 and TRBJ1-6, reads DVKVTQSSRYLVKRTGEKVFLECVQDMDHENMFWYRQDPGLGLRLIYFSYDVKMKEKGDIPEGYSVSREKKERFSLILESASTNQTSMYLCASSLPGQGYFSYNSPLHFGNGTRLTVT.

The CDR3 sequence: CASSVGAGGQNEQFF. The DNA of the CDR3 is TGTGCCAGCAGCGTGGGGGCGGGGGGTCAGAATGAGCAGTTCTTC. The V gene is TRBV9, the J gene TRBJ2-1; TRBD2 aligns across 8 bases. Germline CDR1 reads SGDLS; CDR2 reads YYNGEE. CDR3 length: 15 amino acids. The trim removed 2 bases at V and 7 bases at J, leaving 8 bases unmatched.

V gene TRBV5-1 combines with J gene TRBJ2-1; 7 bases match TRBD1. The CDR3 has 15 residues. With 4 bases clipped from V and 9 bases from J, the junction kept 13 bases outside the gene matches. Germline V gene lookup returns CDR1 SGHRS and CDR2 YFSETQ. The CDR3 DNA is TGCGCCAGCAGCCCTTATGGTGTAGGGGGCAGTGAGCAGTTCTTC. Amino acids: CASSPYGVGGSEQFF.

This chain uses TRBV6-5 with TRBJ2-5, with TRBD2 identical over 9 bases. The CDR3 totals 15 residues. The trim removed 4 bases at V and 0 bases at J, leaving 3 bases unmatched. CDR1 is MNHEY, CDR2 SVGAGI, per germline. The CDR3 region has the DNA TGTGCCAGCAGTTTAGCGGGGGAGTACCAAGAGACCCAGTACTTC. This codes for CASSLAGEYQETQYF.

The CDR3 region is CASSLAAGGPLEQFF. The CDR3 nucleotides are TGTGCCAGCAGCTTAGCAGCGGGGGGGCCCTTGGAGCAGTTCTTC. The chain recombines TRBV13 with TRBJ2-1, with TRBD2 matching 10 bases. Looked up from germline, CDR1 is PRHDT and CDR2 is FYEKMQ (reference sequence). Trimming cost V 1 base and J 10 bases; bases outside gene matches: 7. The CDR3 loop spans 15 amino acids. The full variable domain, its missing parts supplied by reference TRBV13 and TRBJ2-1, is AAGVIQSPRHLIKEKRETATLKCYPIPRHDTVYWYQQGPGQDPQFLISFYEKMQSDKGSIPDRFSAQQFSDYHSELNMSSLELGDSALYFCASSLAAGGPLEQFFGPGTRLTVL.

On this clone: One junction end does not reproduce the germline sequence, and a read error may be involved. The chain carries TRBV6-7 and TRBJ2-7; tentative D call: TRBD1 (5 bases). TRBV6-7 is filed as an ORF, its function uncertain. This CDR3 region has 18 residues. The CDR3 region is CAGSYPKLPLGREDEQYF. The CDR3 nucleotides read TGTGCCGGCAGTTACCCCAAGTTGCCCCTCGGCAGGGAAGACGAGCAGTACTTC.